The clone carrying this TCR beta chain was recorded many times. V shed 3 bases, J shed 7 bases, and the junction held 7 bases outside the gene matches. Germline V gene data show CDR1 as WSHSY and CDR2 as SAAADI. The CDR3 length is 15 residues. The data stem from a study of CD8 T cells in ankylosing spondylitis. TCRdb processed the 5' RACE reads anew with MiXCR; each CDR3 protein has one entry. The top ten hold over 12% of the sample, which has some 150,000 distinct CDR3 sequences, about 42% seen once. This clonotype was obtained from a male donor with ankylosing spondylitis. The specimen sequenced was synovial fluid, either unsorted or a sorted T cell fraction (not recorded which). This chain connects TRBV10-2 to TRBJ2-1; TRBD2 matches 9 bases. CDR3 in amino acids: CASSESAGGQNEQFF. DNA of the CDR3: TGCGCCAGCAGTGAATCTGCGGGGGGGCAAAATGAGCAGTTCTTC.